This T cell receptor (beta chain) comes out of a study of shared clonotypes between healthy human individuals. Around 30,000 T cell genomes, or around 330 ng DNA, went into replicate PCRs of unsorted PBMC. Only in-frame clones appear in the TCRdb table, and some are missing; sequencing was by immunoSEQ multiplex PCR. The sample consists of hundreds of thousands of clones, roughly four fifths of them appearing once. Study results and caveats: Tissue TCR repertoires likely differ from these blood-only repertoires.

Nashville, Tennessee was home to all donors, each a Caucasian adult. On this clone: As yet, its antigen is unknown.

CDR1 is SGDLS, CDR2 YYNGEE, per germline. Trimming shortened V by 3 bases and J by 0 bases, and 15 bases separated the two germline ends. This CDR3 contains 16 residues. Material for sequencing was PBMCs. The clonotype originates from a middle-aged woman in good health. Some clones in this sample may be carry-over from other donors' samples. The chain has TRBV9 and TRBJ2-5; D call uncertain. The CDR3 is CASSEEARPHQETQYF. The CDR3 region has the DNA TGTGCCAGCAGCGAAGAGGCTCGGCCCCACCAAGAGACCCAGTACTTC.